Below, 20 T cell receptor beta chains from the same sample are listed, as sequenced in a study of blood T cell repertoires in COVID-19 (dated by TCRdb to about 2020). Libraries were prepared through the immunoSEQ multiplex PCR assay. In TCRdb, the immuneACCESS table is reduced to in-frame sequences with V and J assigned. These tables do not hold every clone; where another copy was compared, an unresolved V gene accounts for under half, and the others remain unexplained. For this sample the table gives 80,000 or so clones, of which roughly 80% were detected only once. Approximately 39% of the sample is in the top ten clones. The sequenced sample consisted of peripheral blood. The receptor source for this set is a woman between 65 and 79 years old with acute or convalescent COVID-19.

This CDR3 is CASSMSGQYNEKLFF. The CDR3 DNA follows: TGTGCCAGTAGTATGTCGGGACAGTATAATGAAAAACTGTTTTTT. This chain connects TRBV19 to TRBJ1-4; TRBD1 agrees at 7 bases. The CDR3 is made up of 15 amino acids. Germline V gives CDR1 LNHDA, CDR2 SQIVND (reference sequence). J gave up 4 bases and V 3 bases, and 5 bases lay outside the gene matches.

This clone was counted a single time. This CDR3 is CASSQKAGGTYNEQFF. The CDR3 nucleotides read TGTGCCAGCAGCCAGAAAGCGGGAGGAACCTACAATGAGCAGTTCTTC. V usage is TRBV4-2 and J usage is TRBJ2-1; 9 bases are a match to TRBD2. Germline V lookup: CDR1 LGHNA, CDR2 YNFKEQ. The CDR3 contains 16 residues. The J segment lost 2 bases and the V segment lost 3 bases, leaving 5 bases of the junction unmatched.

J is TRBJ2-4 and V is TRBV5-1; 7 nucleotides agree with TRBD2. Germline lookup yields CDR1 SGHRS and CDR2 YFSETQ. CDR3 length equals 16 residues. Trimming at V came to 0 bases and at J to 1 base, leaving 4 bases not matched to a gene. The CDR3 protein is CASSLDGGSAKNIQYF. Here the CDR3 DNA reads TGCGCCAGCAGCTTGGATGGCGGGAGCGCCAAAAACATTCAGTACTTC.

This clone came up a few times. The chain links TRBV7-6 to TRBJ1-3, with TRBD1 matching 8 bases. Trimming took 3 bases from V and 3 from J; bases not matched to a gene: 7. Germline CDR1 reads SGHVS; CDR2 reads FNYEAQ. The CDR3 totals 16 residues. CDR3 sequence (DNA): TGTGCCAGCAGCTTCAGCGGACAGGGTGGTGGAAACACCATATATTTT. It specifies CASSFSGQGGGNTIYF. Supplemented by reference TRBV7-6 and TRBJ1-3, the full variable domain reads GAGVSQSPRYKVTKRGQDVALRCDPISGHVSLYWYRQALGQGPEFLTYFNYEAQQDKSGLPNDRFSAERPEGSISTLTIQRTEQRDSAMYRCASSFSGQGGGNTIYFGEGSWLTVV.

This chain joins TRBV19 and TRBJ2-1; 7 bases agree with TRBD1. J lost 7 bases, V lost 4 bases, and 4 bases had no gene match. Germline CDR1 and CDR2: LNHDA and SQIVND (reference sequence). This CDR3 comprises 13 residues. CDR3 DNA sequence: TGTGCCAGTAGTAAGACAGGGTGGAATGAGCAGTTCTTC. Translated, it gives CASSKTGWNEQFF.

The chain joins TRBV5-1 to TRBJ2-5, with D hard to call. Germline CDR1 and CDR2: SGHRS and YFSETQ. This CDR3 region has 13 residues. V was clipped by 7 bases and J by 1 base, with 11 bases between them. The CDR3 spells CASSPVFQETQYF. For the CDR3, the DNA is TGCGCCAGCTCTCCAGTCTTCCAAGAGACCCAGTACTTC.

The chain has TRBV24-1 and TRBJ2-2; 7 bases align to TRBD1. After removal of 2 bases from V and 2 bases from J, the junction contained 4 bases not matched to a gene. The length of the CDR3 is 16 residues. Germline CDR1 KGHDR, CDR2 SFDVKD. For the CDR3, the DNA is TGTGCCACCAGTGATTCCCGACAGGGCAACACCGGGGAGCTGTTTTTT. Translation: CATSDSRQGNTGELFF.

The V and J genes are TRBV9 and TRBJ2-2; TRBD2 is a possible D gene (6 bases). With 4 bases removed from V and 1 base from J, the gap between germline ends came to 11 bases. Germline CDR1 reads SGDLS; CDR2 reads YYNGEE. This CDR3 has 15 residues. CDR3 in DNA: TGTGCCAGCAGCCGGGGACTCCTGAACACCGGGGAGCTGTTTTTT. It yields the protein CASSRGLLNTGELFF. Full variable domain (rest looked up from reference TRBV9 and TRBJ2-2): DSGVTQTPKHLITATGQRVTLRCSPRSGDLSVYWYQQSLDQGLQFLIQYYNGEERAKGNILERFSAQQFPDLHSELNLSSLELGDSALYFCASSRGLLNTGELFFGEGSRLTVL.

The genes are TRBV9 and TRBJ2-1; 8 positions agree with TRBD2. V lost 3 bases, J lost 0 bases, and 5 bases stayed unmatched. This CDR3 has 16 amino acids. Germline CDR1 SGDLS, CDR2 YYNGEE. This CDR3 is CASSGQLAASYNEQFF. For the CDR3, the DNA is TGTGCCAGCAGCGGACAACTAGCGGCCTCCTACAATGAGCAGTTCTTC.

This clone was observed a few times. This CDR3 is also generated by other DNA sequences in the sample. The chain combines TRBV20-1 with TRBJ2-7, with D tentatively TRBD1 (6 bases). Germline-derived CDR1 and CDR2 are DFQATT and SNEGSKA (reference sequence). The CDR3 sequence is 11 residues long. V dropped 5 bases and J dropped 4 bases, with 9 bases sitting between them. The CDR3 protein is CSASDSYEQYF. The CDR3 nucleotides are TGCAGTGCTTCGGACAGTTACGAGCAGTACTTC.

Written as DNA, the CDR3 is TGTGCCTGGAGTCTCTGGGGGGGAGAGACCCAGTACTTC. Its translation: CAWSLWGGETQYF. V is TRBV30 and J is TRBJ2-5; 7 positions match TRBD2. V gave up 2 bases and J gave up 4 bases; unmatched junction bases: 4. Germline CDR1 is GTSNPN and CDR2 is SVGIG (reference sequence). This CDR3 has 13 residues.

This chain connects TRBV3-1 (or the pseudogene TRBV3-2) to TRBJ1-2; D call uncertain. The germline V gene encodes CDR1 LGHDT and CDR2 YNNKEL (reference sequence). The V end was cut by 0 bases, the J end by 0 bases, with 5 bases between. This CDR3 has 14 residues. The CDR3 loop reads CASSQDQTNYGYTF. The CDR3 DNA reads as TGTGCCAGCAGCCAAGATCAAACTAACTATGGCTACACCTTC.

The chain couples TRBV19 to TRBJ2-7; D perhaps matches TRBD2 (6 bases). V was cut by 2 bases and J by 7 bases, with 18 bases left in between. This CDR3 is built from 15 residues. Germline V CDR1 and CDR2: LNHDA, SQIVND (reference sequence). CDR3 sequence (DNA): TGTGCCAGTAGTATAACTCTAGCGCGACCGGGGGAGCAGTACTTC. It codes for CASSITLARPGEQYF.

This rearrangement joins TRBV10-3 to TRBJ1-6; 7 positions agree with TRBD1. The CDR3 is 16 amino acids. Germline CDR1 and CDR2: ENHRY and SYGVKD. Trimming took 6 bases from V and 1 from J; bases not matched to a gene: 6. The CDR3 spells CAIRDDRVSYNSPLHF. The CDR3 DNA follows: TGTGCCATCAGAGACGACAGGGTGTCCTATAATTCACCCCTCCACTTT.

The chain couples TRBV18 to TRBJ1-6; 11 bases agree with TRBD1. This CDR3 has 16 residues. From germline, CDR1 is KGHSH and CDR2 LQKENI. The ends lost 2 bases at V and 7 bases at J; junction bases unmatched: 4. The CDR3 region is CASSPLGQGGNSPLHF. CDR3 DNA: TGTGCCAGCTCACCATTGGGACAGGGGGGAAATTCACCCCTCCACTTT.

The gene calls are TRBV10-3 and TRBJ1-1, with TRBD1 identical over 9 bases. Germline V gene sequence: CDR1 ENHRY, CDR2 SYGVKD. This CDR3 has 16 amino acids. The trim removed 0 bases at V and 6 bases at J, leaving 8 bases unmatched. CDR3 residues: CAISESPTGGSAEAFF. The CDR3 DNA is TGTGCCATCAGTGAGTCGCCGACAGGGGGGTCGGCTGAAGCTTTCTTT.

Only a few counts were recorded for this clone. The chain carries TRBV27 and TRBJ2-2; 13 nucleotides match TRBD2. V shed 6 bases and J 1 base; nucleotides not matched to a gene: 8. The CDR3 contains 18 residues. From germline, CDR1 is MNHEY and CDR2 SMNVEV (reference sequence). The CDR3 sequence is CASSPGTSGTLNTGELFF. In nucleotides, the CDR3 is TGTGCCAGCAGCCCCGGGACTAGCGGGACCTTGAACACCGGGGAGCTGTTTTTT.

The chain couples TRBV15 to TRBJ2-7, with 9 bases identical to TRBD1. V shed 4 bases and J 7 bases; nucleotides not matched to a gene: 11. Germline V gives CDR1 LNHNV, CDR2 YYDKDF (reference sequence). The length of the CDR3 is 15 residues. The chain's CDR3 is CATSNPGQGNREQYF. CDR3 bases: TGTGCCACCAGCAATCCGGGACAGGGCAACCGGGAGCAGTACTTC.

The chain carries TRBV19 and TRBJ1-1, with D maybe TRBD1 (5 bases). V was trimmed by 5 bases and J by 1 base, leaving 8 bases between them. This CDR3 is built from 13 residues. Germline values: CDR1 LNHDA, CDR2 SQIVND (reference sequence). Here the CDR3 reads CASSRQRNTEAFF. Written as DNA, the CDR3 is TGTGCCAGTAGTCGACAGAGGAACACTGAAGCTTTCTTT.

This rearrangement joins TRBV6-6 to TRBJ2-2; D perhaps matches TRBD2 (6 bases). This CDR3 has 15 residues. The V end was cut by 2 bases, the J end by 10 bases, with 17 bases between. Germline CDR1 reads MNHNY; CDR2 reads SVGAGI (reference sequence). CDR3 DNA: TGTGCCAGCAGTTACGGTGTAGCGGACCTTTTGGAGCTGTTTTTT. Residues: CASSYGVADLLELFF.